One and the same sample provided the 22 T cell receptor beta chains below, sequenced in a study of regulatory T cells in long-lasting Graves disease. Noted time point: persistent/refractory GD, antithyroid drugs over 5 years with positive TRAb. With RNA extracted from PBMCs as input, the TCR library was made. Arm-PCR of CDR3 regions with iRepertoire HTBI primers generated TCR beta libraries. One entry per CDR3 protein results from TCRdb running MiXCR on the multiplex PCR reads. Here the sample spans about 290,000 distinct CDR3 sequences, 20% to 25% being singletons. The sequencing used peripheral blood mononuclear cells (PBMCs), collected when the disease was refractory, from a patient treated with antithyroid drugs. The source is a female donor with Graves disease.

This clonotype has just a few counts. The genes are TRBV27 and TRBJ1-5, with D uncertain. Germline loops: CDR1 MNHEY, CDR2 SMNVEV (reference sequence). The CDR3 length is 15 residues. The V and J ends lost 2 bases and 0 bases respectively, with 8 bases between them. This CDR3 reads CASSLAVNSNQPQHF. The CDR3 DNA reads TGTGCCAGCAGTTTAGCAGTTAATAGCAATCAGCCCCAGCATTTT.

The rearrangement uses TRBV7-9 and TRBJ2-2; D is undetermined. V lost 5 bases to trimming and J lost 5 bases, with 12 bases between them. The CDR3 runs 14 residues. The germline V gene has CDR1 SEHNR and CDR2 FQNEAQ (reference sequence). CDR3 protein: CASSPPKGTGELFF. CDR3 DNA: TGTGCCAGCAGCCCCCCAAAGGGTACCGGGGAGCTGTTTTTT.

This clonotype was counted many times. V is TRBV15 and J is TRBJ1-6; TRBD1 agrees at 7 bases. The CDR3 runs to 17 residues. From germline, CDR1 is LNHNV and CDR2 YYDKDF (reference sequence). Trimming took 4 bases from V and 3 from J; bases not matched to a gene: 9. The DNA of the CDR3 is TGTGCCACCAGCAAACACCCCCGGGACAGCTATAATTCACCCCTCCACTTT. It codes for CATSKHPRDSYNSPLHF.

Remarks on this clonotype: A read error may explain this, as a much larger clone is one base away. J is TRBJ2-2 and V is TRBV7-2, with D unclear. Trimming cost V 5 bases and J 4 bases, with 8 bases left between them. Germline values: CDR1 SGHTA, CDR2 FQGNSA. This CDR3 comprises 13 residues. CDR3 nucleotide sequence: TGTACCAGCAGCCCCATAATCACCGGGGAGCTGTTTTTT. This encodes CTSSPIITGELFF.

The V gene is TRBV29-1, the J gene TRBJ2-1; 9 nucleotides align to TRBD2. Germline CDR1 and CDR2: SQVTM and ANQGSEA. After removal of 7 bases from V and 4 bases from J, the junction contained 5 bases not matched to a gene. The CDR3 runs to 13 residues. CDR3 region: CSAREGPYNEQFF. Here the CDR3 DNA reads TGCAGCGCGCGGGAGGGCCCTTACAATGAGCAGTTCTTC.

The rearrangement joins TRBV7-2 to TRBJ2-1; D perhaps matches TRBD2 (5 bases). V was shortened by 4 bases and J by 3 bases, with 10 bases between the two germline ends. Germline V gene lookup returns CDR1 SGHTA and CDR2 FQGNSA. There are 14 residues in the CDR3. CDR3 coding DNA: TGTGCCAGCAGCTCGGACTCATACTACAATGAGCAGTTCTTC. It codes for CASSSDSYYNEQFF. The variable domain in full, completed from reference TRBV7-2 and TRBJ2-1, reads GAGVSQSPSNKVTEKGKDVELRCDPISGHTALYWYRQSLGQGLEFLIYFQGNSAPDKSGLPSDRFSAERTGGSVSTLTIQRTQQEDSAVYLCASSSDSYYNEQFFGPGTRLTVL.

V usage is TRBV30 and J usage is TRBJ2-5; a possible D gene is TRBD2 (5 bases). Germline CDR1 GTSNPN, CDR2 SVGIG (reference sequence). Deletions cut 3 bases from V and 5 bases from J, with 19 bases between. The CDR3 contains 15 residues. The CDR3 protein is CAWSETGISAETQYF. CDR3 sequence (DNA): TGTGCCTGGAGCGAGACGGGGATCTCCGCTGAGACCCAGTACTTC.

The chain has TRBV5-1 and TRBJ2-5; TRBD2 matches 11 bases. There are 18 residues in the CDR3. Germline CDR1 is SGHRS and CDR2 is YFSETQ. Trimming cost V 0 bases and J 1 base; bases outside gene matches: 8. The CDR3: CASSLGLAGGNLQETQYF. The CDR3 region has the DNA TGCGCCAGCAGCTTGGGGCTAGCGGGAGGAAATCTCCAAGAGACCCAGTACTTC. Based on the CDR3 plus reference TRBV5-1 and TRBJ2-5, the full variable domain is KAGVTQTPRYLIKTRGQQVTLSCSPISGHRSVSWYQQTPGQGLQFLFEYFSETQRNKGNFPGRFSGRQFSNSRSEMNVSTLELGDSALYLCASSLGLAGGNLQETQYFGPGTRLLVL.

This sequence joins TRBV5-5 and TRBJ2-7; 13 positions agree with TRBD2. From germline, CDR1 is SGHKS and CDR2 YYEKEE (reference sequence). The CDR3 length is 16 residues. The V gene end was trimmed by 5 bases and the J gene end by 3 bases; junction bases not matched to a gene: 8. The CDR3 reads CASRSGTSGKLYEQYF. CDR3 sequence (DNA): TGTGCCAGCAGATCCGGGACTAGCGGGAAACTCTACGAGCAGTACTTC.

The sample holds many counts of this clonotype. This chain connects TRBV6-1 to TRBJ1-2, with 10 bases lining up with TRBD1. This CDR3 is built from 14 residues. Germline lookup yields CDR1 MNHNS and CDR2 SASEGT. Germline trimming cut 6 bases from V and 5 bases from J; bases unmatched to any gene: 6. In DNA, the CDR3 is TGTGCCAGCAGGCGAGGACAGGGGGTTTATGGCTACACCTTC. It specifies CASRRGQGVYGYTF.

The chain joins TRBV20-1 to TRBJ2-5; 7 bases are shared with TRBD1. This CDR3 spans 14 amino acids. V lost 5 bases and J lost 4; bases outside the gene matches: 10. Germline assignment: CDR1 DFQATT and CDR2 SNEGSKA (reference sequence). In DNA form, the CDR3 reads TGCAGTGCTTTGCCGGGACAGACACCAGAGACCCAGTACTTC. Its protein product is CSALPGQTPETQYF.

This clonotype turned up a few times. The DNA for the CDR3 is TGTGCCAGCCTACGGGACAACCCCTTGTACCAAGAGACCCAGTACTTC. It yields the protein CASLRDNPLYQETQYF. The chain joins TRBV6-1 to TRBJ2-5; perhaps TRBD1 as D (6 bases). Germline V gene lookup returns CDR1 MNHNS and CDR2 SASEGT. The germline V and J ends were trimmed by 8 bases and 0 bases, with 19 bases remaining between them. The CDR3 consists of 16 residues.

This clonotype was counted between two and nine times. The chain couples TRBV6-2 or TRBV6-3 to TRBJ2-2; D possibly corresponds to TRBD2 (5 bases). This CDR3 spans 19 amino acids. Germline V gene sequence: CDR1 MNHEY, CDR2 SVGEGT. V lost 6 bases, J lost 3 bases, and 26 bases lay in between. DNA of the CDR3: TGTGCCAGCAGCTATACCTTAGCCGGGGAGAGGTTGGACACCGGGGAGCTGTTTTTT. Protein: CASSYTLAGERLDTGELFF.

The V and J genes are TRBV5-6 and TRBJ2-5; 7 bases agree with TRBD2. The germline CDR1 and CDR2 sequences are SGHDT and YYEEEE. V lost 2 bases and J lost 5; bases outside the gene matches: 6. CDR3 size: 14 residues. Here the CDR3 reads CASSLGAGSETQYF. In nucleotides, the CDR3 is TGTGCCAGCAGCTTAGGAGCGGGGTCGGAGACCCAGTACTTC.

This clonotype was found a few times. The chain uses TRBV7-9 and TRBJ2-1; D is ambiguous. The CDR3 contains 17 residues. V was clipped by 4 bases and J by 0 bases, with 16 bases between them. Germline CDR1 reads SEHNR; CDR2 reads FQNEAQ (reference sequence). The CDR3 here is CASSSASDSSSYNEQFF. CDR3 sequence (DNA): TGTGCCAGCAGCTCCGCGTCTGATTCAAGCTCCTACAATGAGCAGTTCTTC.

The sample holds many counts of this clonotype. The genes are TRBV7-2 and TRBJ2-7; no firm D call. The CDR3 is 12 amino acids. With 1 base removed from V and 3 bases from J, the gap between germline ends came to 4 bases. The germline gives CDR1 SGHTA, CDR2 FQGNSA. CDR3 coding DNA: TGTGCCAGCAGCTTAGGGGACTACGAGCAGTACTTC. Translating it yields CASSLGDYEQYF. Together with reference TRBV7-2 and TRBJ2-7, the CDR3 gives the full variable domain: GAGVSQSPSNKVTEKGKDVELRCDPISGHTALYWYRQSLGQGLEFLIYFQGNSAPDKSGLPSDRFSAERTGGSVSTLTIQRTQQEDSAVYLCASSLGDYEQYFGPGTRLTVT.

This clonotype was seen ten or more times. The chain links TRBV28 to TRBJ2-5, with 8 bases identical to TRBD2. The CDR3 spans 14 residues. V shed 2 bases and J 4 bases; nucleotides not matched to a gene: 3. The germline V gene has CDR1 MDHEN and CDR2 SYDVKM. The CDR3 loop reads CASSLSGSTETQYF. The CDR3 region has the DNA TGTGCCAGCAGTTTAAGCGGGAGTACAGAGACCCAGTACTTC.

This clonotype appeared many times. The gene calls are TRBV27 and TRBJ2-7; D is perhaps TRBD1 (5 bases). Looked up from germline, CDR1 is MNHEY and CDR2 is SMNVEV (reference sequence). The CDR3 sequence is 15 residues long. Trimming removed 4 bases at V and 2 bases at J, with 15 bases between. The CDR3 sequence: CASSSRPTAAYEQYF. The DNA of the CDR3 is TGTGCCAGCAGTTCTCGACCGACAGCCGCCTACGAGCAGTACTTC.

DNA for the CDR3: TGTGCCAGCAAAGGGGGAGCAGGGGAGACCCAGTACTTC. It codes for CASKGGAGETQYF. J is TRBJ2-5 and V is TRBV7-9, with D possibly being TRBD1 (6 bases). With 7 bases removed from V and 5 bases from J, the gap between germline ends came to 14 bases. This CDR3 contains 13 residues. In germline, CDR1 is SEHNR, CDR2 FQNEAQ (reference sequence).

This clonotype was counted between two and nine times. The CDR3: CAFTGGQLRETQYF. CDR3 sequence (DNA): TGTGCCTTCACAGGGGGCCAATTGCGGGAGACCCAGTACTTC. This chain connects TRBV30 to TRBJ2-5, with 9 bases aligning to TRBD1. The CDR3 runs 14 residues. Germline V lookup: CDR1 GTSNPN, CDR2 SVGIG (reference sequence). V dropped 7 bases and J dropped 5; count of bases not matched to a gene: 11. Using reference TRBV30 and TRBJ2-5 for the parts outside the CDR3, the full variable domain is SQTIHQWPATLVQPVGSPLSLECTVEGTSNPNLYWYRQAAGRGLQLLFYSVGIGQISSEVPQNLSASRPQDRQFILSSKKLLLSDSGFYLCAFTGGQLRETQYFGPGTRLLVL.

There are many counts of this clonotype. The chain combines TRBV27 with TRBJ1-2; tentative D call: TRBD1 (5 bases). Between the trimmed V and J ends, which lost 4 bases and 4 bases, there was a span of 13 bases. The CDR3 is 14 residues long. Germline lookup yields CDR1 MNHEY and CDR2 SMNVEV (reference sequence). The DNA of the CDR3 is TGTGCCAGCAGTTACTCGCAGGGTGGCTATGGCTACACCTTC. It specifies CASSYSQGGYGYTF.

This clonotype was seen a handful of times. The chain has TRBV20-1 and TRBJ2-2; 15 bases agree with TRBD2. The CDR3 extends over 16 amino acids. Losses at the gene ends were 5 bases for V and 3 bases for J; bases not matched to a gene: 4. The germline CDR1 and CDR2 sequences are DFQATT and SNEGSKA (reference sequence). CDR3 nucleotides: TGCAGTGCTGGGACTAGCGGGAGGAGTCACACCGGGGAGCTGTTTTTT. It is translated as CSAGTSGRSHTGELFF.